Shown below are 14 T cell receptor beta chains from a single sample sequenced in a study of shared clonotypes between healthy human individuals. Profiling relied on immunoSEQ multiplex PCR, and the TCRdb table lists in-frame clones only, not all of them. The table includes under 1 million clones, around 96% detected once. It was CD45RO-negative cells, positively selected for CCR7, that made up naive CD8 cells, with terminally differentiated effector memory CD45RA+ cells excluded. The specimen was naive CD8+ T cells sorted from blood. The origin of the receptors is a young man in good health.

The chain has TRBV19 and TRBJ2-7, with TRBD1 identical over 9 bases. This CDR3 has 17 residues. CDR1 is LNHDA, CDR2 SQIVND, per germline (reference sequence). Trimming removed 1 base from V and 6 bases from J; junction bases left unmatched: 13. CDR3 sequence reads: CASSIGTGGADPREQYF. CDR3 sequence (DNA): TGTGCCAGTAGTATAGGTACAGGGGGCGCCGATCCTCGCGAGCAGTACTTC.

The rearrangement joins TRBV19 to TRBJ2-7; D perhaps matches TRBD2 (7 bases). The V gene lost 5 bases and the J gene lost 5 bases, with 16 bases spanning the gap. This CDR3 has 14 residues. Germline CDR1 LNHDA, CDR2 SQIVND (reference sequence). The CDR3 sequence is CASSAWGGADEQYF. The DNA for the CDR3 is TGTGCCAGTAGTGCCTGGGGGGGCGCCGACGAGCAGTACTTC.

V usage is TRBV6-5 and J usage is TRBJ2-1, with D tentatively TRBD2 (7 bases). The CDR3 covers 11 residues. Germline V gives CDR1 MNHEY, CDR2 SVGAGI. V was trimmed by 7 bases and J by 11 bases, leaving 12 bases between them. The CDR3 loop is CASNEGGKQFF. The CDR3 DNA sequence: TGTGCCAGCAACGAGGGGGGGAAGCAGTTCTTC.

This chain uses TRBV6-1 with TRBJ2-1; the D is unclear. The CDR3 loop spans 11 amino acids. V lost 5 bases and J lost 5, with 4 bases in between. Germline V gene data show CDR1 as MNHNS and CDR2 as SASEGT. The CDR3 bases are TGTGCCAGCAGTAGGAACAATGAGCAGTTCTTC. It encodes CASSRNNEQFF.

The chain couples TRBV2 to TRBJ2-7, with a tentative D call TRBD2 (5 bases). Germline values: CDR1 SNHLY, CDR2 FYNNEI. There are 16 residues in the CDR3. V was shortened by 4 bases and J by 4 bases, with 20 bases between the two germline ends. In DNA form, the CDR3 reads TGTGCCAGCAGTGTTTTTGGGAGAAAGAACCAATACGAGCAGTACTTC. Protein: CASSVFGRKNQYEQYF.

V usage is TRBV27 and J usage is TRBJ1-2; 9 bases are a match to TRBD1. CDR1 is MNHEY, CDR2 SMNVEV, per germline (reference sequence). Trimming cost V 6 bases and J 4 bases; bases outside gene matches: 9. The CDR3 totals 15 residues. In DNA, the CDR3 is TGTGCCAGCAGCTCTAGGACAGGGGACGTCTATGGCTACACCTTC. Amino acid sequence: CASSSRTGDVYGYTF.

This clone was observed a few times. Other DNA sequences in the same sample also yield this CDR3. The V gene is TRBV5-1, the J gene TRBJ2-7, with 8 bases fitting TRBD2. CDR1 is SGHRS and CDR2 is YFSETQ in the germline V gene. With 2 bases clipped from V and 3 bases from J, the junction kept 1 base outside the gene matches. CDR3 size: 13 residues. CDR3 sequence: CASSFTSGYEQYF. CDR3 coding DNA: TGCGCCAGCAGCTTTACTAGCGGCTACGAGCAGTACTTC.

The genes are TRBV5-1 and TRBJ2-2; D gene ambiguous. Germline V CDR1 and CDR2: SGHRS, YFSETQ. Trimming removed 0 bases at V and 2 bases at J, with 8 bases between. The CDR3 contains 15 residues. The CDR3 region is CASSLAQINTGELFF. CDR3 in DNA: TGCGCCAGCAGCTTGGCACAGATAAACACCGGGGAGCTGTTTTTT.

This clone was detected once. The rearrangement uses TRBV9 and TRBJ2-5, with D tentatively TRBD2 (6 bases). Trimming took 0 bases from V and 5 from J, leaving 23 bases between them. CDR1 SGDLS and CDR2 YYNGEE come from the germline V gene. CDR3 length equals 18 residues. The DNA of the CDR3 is TGTGCCAGCAGCGTAGGATGGGGGGAACTAGCAGATACGGAGACCCAGTACTTC. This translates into CASSVGWGELADTETQYF.

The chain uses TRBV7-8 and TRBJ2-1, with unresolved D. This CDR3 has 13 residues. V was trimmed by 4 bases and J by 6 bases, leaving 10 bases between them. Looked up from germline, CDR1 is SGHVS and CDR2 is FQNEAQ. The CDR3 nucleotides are TGTGCCAGCAGCTACCCATGGGTCAATGAGCAGTTCTTC. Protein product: CASSYPWVNEQFF.

CDR3 DNA sequence: TGTGCCAGCAGCCTAAGGGGTACAGGGAGTCGGTATGGAAACACCATATATTTT. Protein: CASSLRGTGSRYGNTIYF. The chain has TRBV28 and TRBJ1-3; tentatively, D is TRBD1 (6 bases). The germline CDR1 and CDR2 sequences are MDHEN and SYDVKM. The CDR3 is made up of 18 amino acids. Trimming pared 6 bases from V and 3 bases from J, leaving 24 bases between.

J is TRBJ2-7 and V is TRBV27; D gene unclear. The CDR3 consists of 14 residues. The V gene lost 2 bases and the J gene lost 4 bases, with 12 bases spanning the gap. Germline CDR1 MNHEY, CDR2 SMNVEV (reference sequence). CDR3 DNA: TGTGCCAGCAGTTTAATAGCCGCTAAATACGAGCAGTACTTC. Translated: CASSLIAAKYEQYF.

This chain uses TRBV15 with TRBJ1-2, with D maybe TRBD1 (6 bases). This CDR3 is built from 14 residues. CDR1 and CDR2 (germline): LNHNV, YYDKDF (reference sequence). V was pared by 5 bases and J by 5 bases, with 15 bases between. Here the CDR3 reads CATSQGTPRYGYTF. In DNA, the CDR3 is TGTGCCACCAGCCAGGGGACTCCAAGGTATGGCTACACCTTC.

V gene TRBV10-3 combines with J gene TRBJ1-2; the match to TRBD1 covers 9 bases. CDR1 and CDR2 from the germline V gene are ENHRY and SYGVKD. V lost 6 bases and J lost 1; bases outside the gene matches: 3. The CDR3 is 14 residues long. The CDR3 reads CAIRSGQGNYGYTF. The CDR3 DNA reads TGTGCCATCAGATCGGGACAGGGTAACTATGGCTACACCTTC.